Shown below are 17 T cell receptor beta chains from a single sample sequenced in a study of neurological immune-mediated disorders. Via MiXCR, TCRdb re-called the 5' RACE reads, giving one row per CDR3 protein. In the table there are some 65,000 distinct CDR3 sequences, approximately 4.2% of which are singletons. Sample: PBMCs. The receptors were sampled from a man between 45 and 60 years old with multiple sclerosis.

This clonotype was detected ten times or more. This chain connects TRBV5-1 to TRBJ2-7; unclear D gene. V was trimmed by 0 bases and J by 1 base, leaving 5 bases between them. This CDR3 is 13 amino acids long. CDR1 and CDR2 (germline): SGHRS, YFSETQ. For the CDR3, the DNA is TGCGCCAGCAGCTTGGGGCAGTCCTACGAGCAGTACTTC. Translated, it gives CASSLGQSYEQYF.

Many counts were recorded for this clonotype. The chain couples TRBV5-6 to TRBJ1-4; 8 positions agree with TRBD1. The CDR3 contains 15 residues. V lost 5 bases and J lost 7; bases outside the gene matches: 10. CDR1 and CDR2 (germline): SGHDT, YYEEEE. The CDR3 protein is CASSLTGDLGEKLFF. The CDR3 coding sequence is TGTGCCAGCAGTCTGACAGGGGATCTGGGTGAAAAACTGTTTTTT. Full variable domain (outside the CDR3, taken from reference TRBV5-6 and TRBJ1-4): DAGVTQSPTHLIKTRGQQVTLRCSPKSGHDTVSWYQQALGQGPQFIFQYYEEEERQRGNFPDRFSGHQFPNYSSELNVNALLLGDSALYLCASSLTGDLGEKLFFGSGTQLSVL.

This clonotype appeared many times. DNA for the CDR3: TGCAGTGCTAGACCCCAGGCCGCAGGGGCGAACACTGAAGCTTTCTTT. It is translated as CSARPQAAGANTEAFF. V gene TRBV20-1 combines with J gene TRBJ1-1; possibly TRBD1 for D (6 bases). Trimming took 2 bases from V and 1 from J, leaving 17 bases between them. The CDR3 loop spans 16 amino acids. CDR1 and CDR2 (germline): DFQATT, SNEGSKA (reference sequence).

Many counts were recorded for this clonotype. The genes are TRBV15 and TRBJ2-5, with 11 nucleotides matching TRBD1. From germline, CDR1 is LNHNV and CDR2 YYDKDF (reference sequence). This CDR3 contains 14 residues. Trimming cost V 5 bases and J 4 bases; bases outside gene matches: 3. CDR3 nucleotide sequence: TGTGCCACCAGCCGGACAGGGGGCGGAGAGACCCAGTACTTC. Amino acid sequence: CATSRTGGGETQYF.

This clonotype occurred many times. V and J are TRBV29-1 and TRBJ2-5, with 7 bases aligning to TRBD2. Trimming at V came to 4 bases and at J to 3 bases, leaving 5 bases not matched to a gene. This CDR3 spans 13 amino acids. Germline V gives CDR1 SQVTM, CDR2 ANQGSEA. The chain's CDR3 is CSVGGLQEETQYF. The CDR3 nucleotides are TGCAGCGTTGGGGGACTACAAGAAGAGACCCAGTACTTC.

This clonotype was observed at least ten times. The CDR3 loop reads CASSLPGAKNIQYF. The DNA for the CDR3 is TGTGCCAGCAGCCTCCCCGGAGCCAAAAACATTCAGTACTTC. The rearrangement uses TRBV12-3 or TRBV12-4 and TRBJ2-4; D is uncertain. The CDR3 spans 14 residues. Between the trimmed V and J ends, which lost 6 bases and 0 bases, there was a span of 9 bases.

This clonotype was seen ten or more times. V and J are TRBV3-1 and TRBJ2-7; 8 bases line up with TRBD1. V shed 4 bases, J shed 3 bases, and the junction held 11 bases outside the gene matches. The CDR3 consists of 16 residues. Germline CDR1 and CDR2: LGHDT and YNNKEL (reference sequence). DNA for the CDR3: TGTGCCAGCAGCCCGCTAGAATGGACAGGGAACTACGAGCAGTACTTC. It translates to CASSPLEWTGNYEQYF.

A note on this clonotype: At one of its ends the junction is not consistent with the germline gene, which may arise from a read error. This CDR3 reads CASSAGQGANSPLNF. The CDR3 bases are TGCGCCAGCAGCGCCGGACAGGGGGCGAATTCACCCCTCAACTTT. The V gene is TRBV5-1, the J gene TRBJ1-6, with 11 bases aligning to TRBD1. CDR1 is SGHRS, CDR2 YFSETQ, per germline. The CDR3 extends over 15 amino acids.

This clonotype has a count of ten or more. This chain joins TRBV4-3 and TRBJ2-5, with D maybe TRBD2 (5 bases). This CDR3 has 15 residues. Deletions cut 1 base from V and 4 bases from J, with 13 bases between. The germline V gene has CDR1 LGHNA and CDR2 YSLEER. CDR3 residues: CASSQGLAGRETQYF. The CDR3 nucleotides read TGCGCCAGCAGCCAAGGTTTGGCGGGTAGAGAGACCCAGTACTTC.

This clonotype was seen only a few times. V is TRBV7-6 and J is TRBJ2-2; 13 nucleotides match TRBD2. This CDR3 is built from 19 residues. Losses at the gene ends were 5 bases for V and 4 bases for J; bases not matched to a gene: 13. CDR1 and CDR2 from the germline V gene are SGHVS and FNYEAQ. CDR3 bases: TGTGCCAGCAGCCGCCGGATTACTAGCGGGGGGGCCGGCACCGGGGAGCTGTTTTTT. Its translation: CASSRRITSGGAGTGELFF.

This clonotype was recorded at least ten times. The V call is TRBV20-1, the J call TRBJ2-3, with 8 bases lining up with TRBD2. V lost 0 bases, J lost 6 bases, and 8 bases stayed unmatched. The CDR3 extends over 15 amino acids. Germline CDR1 DFQATT, CDR2 SNEGSKA (reference sequence). CDR3 DNA: TGCAGTGCTAGAGATCGGGGGGGGCATCGGGATACGCAGTATTTT. This encodes CSARDRGGHRDTQYF.

This clonotype was observed many times. The chain is built from TRBV5-5 and TRBJ2-3; 10 positions match TRBD1. Germline V gene sequence: CDR1 SGHKS, CDR2 YYEKEE (reference sequence). Losses at the gene ends were 2 bases for V and 3 bases for J; bases not matched to a gene: 9. CDR3 length equals 17 residues. The CDR3 DNA reads as TGTGCCAGCAGCTTAATCGGGACAGGGGCTTCGACAGATACGCAGTATTTT. Its protein product is CASSLIGTGASTDTQYF.

This clonotype was recorded at least ten times. The chain recombines TRBV12-3 or TRBV12-4 with TRBJ1-1; D uncertain. The CDR3 covers 12 residues. Trimming pared 7 bases from V and 3 bases from J, leaving 9 bases between. The CDR3 reads CASNVGYTEAFF. The CDR3 coding sequence is TGTGCCAGCAACGTAGGGTACACTGAAGCTTTCTTT.

This clonotype was picked up many times. The V call is TRBV20-1, the J call TRBJ2-1; TRBD1 or TRBD2 may be the D gene (6 bases each). Trimming took off 2 bases at V and 3 bases at J, with 14 bases between the two ends. The V gene's germline CDR1 is DFQATT and CDR2 SNEGSKA (reference sequence). The CDR3 has 15 amino acids. The CDR3 sequence is CSARRGAGIYNEQFF. In DNA form, the CDR3 reads TGCAGTGCTAGAAGGGGGGCGGGGATCTACAATGAGCAGTTCTTC.

This clonotype occurred many times. V is TRBV2 and J is TRBJ1-1, with D uncertain. V lost 4 bases, J lost 6 bases, and 6 bases lay in between. Looked up from germline, CDR1 is SNHLY and CDR2 is FYNNEI. The CDR3 is 11 amino acids. The CDR3 loop is CASSAHSEAFF. CDR3 sequence (DNA): TGTGCCAGCAGTGCACACTCTGAAGCTTTCTTT.

This clonotype was seen many times. J is TRBJ1-1 and V is TRBV27, with D tentatively TRBD1 (5 bases). Germline lookup yields CDR1 MNHEY and CDR2 SMNVEV (reference sequence). The CDR3 runs 11 residues. V was clipped by 6 bases and J by 11 bases, with 13 bases between them. CDR3 residues: CASSRGNAAFF. The CDR3 region has the DNA TGTGCCAGCAGCCGGGGCAACGCCGCTTTCTTT.

This clonotype has ten or more counts. The chain couples TRBV5-6 to TRBJ1-2; D is uncertain. V gave up 3 bases and J gave up 1 base, with 13 bases separating them. The germline V gene has CDR1 SGHDT and CDR2 YYEEEE. The CDR3 is 15 residues long. CDR3 loop: CASSWDRLSNYGYTF. The CDR3 region has the DNA TGTGCCAGCAGCTGGGATAGGTTAAGTAACTATGGCTACACCTTC.